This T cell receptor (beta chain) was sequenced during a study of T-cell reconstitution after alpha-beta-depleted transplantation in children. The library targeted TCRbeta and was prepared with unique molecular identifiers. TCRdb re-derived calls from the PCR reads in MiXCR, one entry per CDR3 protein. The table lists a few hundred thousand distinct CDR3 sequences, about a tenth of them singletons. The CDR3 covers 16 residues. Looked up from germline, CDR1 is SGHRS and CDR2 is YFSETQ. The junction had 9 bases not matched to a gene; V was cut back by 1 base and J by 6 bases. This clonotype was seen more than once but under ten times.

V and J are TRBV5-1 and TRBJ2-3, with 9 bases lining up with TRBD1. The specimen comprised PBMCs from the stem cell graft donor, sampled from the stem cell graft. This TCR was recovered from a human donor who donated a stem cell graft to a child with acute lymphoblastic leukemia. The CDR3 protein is CASSLSWTGARDTQYF. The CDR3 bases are TGCGCCAGCAGCTTGTCCTGGACAGGGGCCCGCGATACGCAGTATTTT.